This T cell receptor (beta chain) was observed in a study of blood T cell repertoires in COVID-19. Germline V lookup: CDR1 SEHNR, CDR2 FQNEAQ (reference sequence). The germline V and J ends were trimmed by 3 bases and 11 bases, with 17 bases remaining between them. The CDR3 loop spans 14 amino acids. Profiled with immunoSEQ multiplex PCR; TCRdb holds only in-frame clones, not every one. The sample consists of 87,000 or so clones, around 85% of them appearing once. V gene TRBV7-9 combines with J gene TRBJ1-5; D is undetermined. The material sequenced was peripheral blood. This TCR was sampled from a woman of 80 years or more with COVID-19, enrolled during active disease. This CDR3 reads CASSFSNRDSAQHF. The CDR3 DNA is TGTGCCAGCAGCTTTAGTAACCGAGACTCAGCCCAGCATTTT.